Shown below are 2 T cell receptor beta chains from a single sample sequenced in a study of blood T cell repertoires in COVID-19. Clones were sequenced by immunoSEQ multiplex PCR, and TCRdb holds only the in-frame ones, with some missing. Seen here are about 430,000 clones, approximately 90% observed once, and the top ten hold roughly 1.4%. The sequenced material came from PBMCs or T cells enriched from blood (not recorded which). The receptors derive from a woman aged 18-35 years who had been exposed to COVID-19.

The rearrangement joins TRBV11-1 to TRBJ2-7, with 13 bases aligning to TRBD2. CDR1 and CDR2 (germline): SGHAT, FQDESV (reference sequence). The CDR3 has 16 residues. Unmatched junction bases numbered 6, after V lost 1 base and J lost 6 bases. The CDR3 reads CASSLESGLAGAEQYF. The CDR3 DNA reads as TGTGCCAGCAGCTTAGAATCTGGACTAGCGGGAGCCGAGCAGTACTTC.

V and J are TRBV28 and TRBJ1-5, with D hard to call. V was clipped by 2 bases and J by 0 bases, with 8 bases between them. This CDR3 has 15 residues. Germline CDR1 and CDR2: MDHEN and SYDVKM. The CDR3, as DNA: TGTGCCAGCAGTTTAATCGGGAATAGCAATCAGCCCCAGCATTTT. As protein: CASSLIGNSNQPQHF.